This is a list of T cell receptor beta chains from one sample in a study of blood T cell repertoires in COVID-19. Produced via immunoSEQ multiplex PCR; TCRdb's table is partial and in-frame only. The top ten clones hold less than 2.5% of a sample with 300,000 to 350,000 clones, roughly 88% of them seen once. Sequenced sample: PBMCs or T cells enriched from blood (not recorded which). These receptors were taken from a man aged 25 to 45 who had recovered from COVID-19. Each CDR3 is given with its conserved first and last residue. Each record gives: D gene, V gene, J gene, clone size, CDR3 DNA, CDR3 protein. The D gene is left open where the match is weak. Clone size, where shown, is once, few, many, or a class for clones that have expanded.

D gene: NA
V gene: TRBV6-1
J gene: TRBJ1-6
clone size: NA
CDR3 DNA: TGTGCCAGCAGGGAAGAGAGCACCTATCTTAATTCACCCCTCCACTTT
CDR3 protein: CASREESTYLNSPLHF

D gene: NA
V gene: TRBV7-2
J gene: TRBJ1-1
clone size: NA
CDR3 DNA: TGTGCCAGCAGCTTAGGGCCAGGGGAAACTGAAGCTTTCTTT
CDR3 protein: CASSLGPGETEAFF

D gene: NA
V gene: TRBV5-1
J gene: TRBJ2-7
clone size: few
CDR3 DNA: TGCGCCAGCAGCGACGGGTTCTACGAGCAGTACTTC
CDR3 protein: CASSDGFYEQYF

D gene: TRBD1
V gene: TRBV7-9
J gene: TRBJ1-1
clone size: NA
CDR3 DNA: TGTGCCAGCAGCTCACAGGGGGCACCTATAAACACTGAAGCTTTCTTT
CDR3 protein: CASSSQGAPINTEAFF

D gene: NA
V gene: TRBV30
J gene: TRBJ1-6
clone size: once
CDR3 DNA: TGTGCCTCAACGAGGACAGCCAATAATTCACCCCTCCACTTT
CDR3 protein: CASTRTANNSPLHF

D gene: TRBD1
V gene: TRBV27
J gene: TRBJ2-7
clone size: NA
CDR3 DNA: TGTGCCAGCAGTAGACAGGGGGGGTTGGCCTACGAGCAGTACTTC
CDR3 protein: CASSRQGGLAYEQYF

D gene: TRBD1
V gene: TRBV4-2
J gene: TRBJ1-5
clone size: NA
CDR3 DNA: TGTGCCAGCAGCCAAGCCGGGACAGGGGATTATCAGCCCCAGCATTTT
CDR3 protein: CASSQAGTGDYQPQHF

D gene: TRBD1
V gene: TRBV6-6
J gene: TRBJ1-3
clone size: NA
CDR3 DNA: TGTGCCAGCAGTCTCACCGACAGGGCTGGAAACACCATATATTTT
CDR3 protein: CASSLTDRAGNTIYF

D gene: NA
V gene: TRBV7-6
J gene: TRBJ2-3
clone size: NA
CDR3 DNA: TGTGCCAGCAGCTTAGGGCAAAATACGCAGTATTTT
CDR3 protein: CASSLGQNTQYF

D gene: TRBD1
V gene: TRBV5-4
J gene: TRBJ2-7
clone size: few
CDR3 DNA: TGTGCCAGCAGCTTGGTTAGCTGGACAGGGGGCTCCTACGAGCAGTACTTC
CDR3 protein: CASSLVSWTGGSYEQYF